Each of the 18 T cell receptor beta chains below was sequenced from the same sample in a study of blood T cell repertoires in COVID-19. Profiling relied on immunoSEQ multiplex PCR, and the TCRdb table lists in-frame clones only, not all of them. The sample records about 65,000 clones, approximately 93% being singletons. Sequencing was done on a sample of peripheral blood. These receptors were obtained from a man aged 70 or older with active COVID-19.

This clone was recorded once. This sequence joins TRBV6-1 and TRBJ1-1; D is unclear. Looked up from germline, CDR1 is MNHNS and CDR2 is SASEGT. Trimming shortened V by 0 bases and J by 4 bases, and 9 bases separated the two germline ends. The CDR3 totals 14 residues. CDR3 in amino acids: CASSEARGITEAFF. CDR3 coding DNA: TGTGCCAGCAGTGAAGCGAGAGGGATCACTGAAGCTTTCTTT.

A word on this clone: Other nucleotide sequences from this sample produce the same CDR3. The rearrangement uses TRBV9 and TRBJ2-5, with D possibly matching TRBD1 (6 bases). With 4 bases removed from V and 5 bases from J, the gap between germline ends came to 18 bases. Germline V gives CDR1 SGDLS, CDR2 YYNGEE. This CDR3 is built from 15 residues. Here the CDR3 reads CASSPGVGARETQYF. The CDR3 DNA reads as TGTGCCAGCAGCCCAGGGGTCGGGGCCAGGGAGACCCAGTACTTC. Full variable domain (missing parts from reference TRBV9 and TRBJ2-5): DSGVTQTPKHLITATGQRVTLRCSPRSGDLSVYWYQQSLDQGLQFLIQYYNGEERAKGNILERFSAQQFPDLHSELNLSSLELGDSALYFCASSPGVGARETQYFGPGTRLLVL.

This chain uses TRBV7-3 with TRBJ2-1; the match to TRBD1 covers 7 bases. The CDR3 covers 15 residues. J lost 2 bases, V lost 5 bases, and 6 bases had no gene match. In germline, CDR1 is SGHTA, CDR2 FQGTGA. CDR3: CASSVSGTAYNEQFF. In DNA form, the CDR3 reads TGTGCCAGCAGCGTTTCAGGGACAGCCTACAATGAGCAGTTCTTC.

V is TRBV4-2 and J is TRBJ1-2, with D perhaps matching TRBD1 (6 bases). V dropped 0 bases and J dropped 0 bases, with 11 bases sitting between them. Germline CDR1 LGHNA, CDR2 YNFKEQ. There are 16 residues in the CDR3. CDR3 bases: TGTGCCAGCAGCCAAGATCCGACAGGAACTAACTATGGCTACACCTTC. It translates to CASSQDPTGTNYGYTF.

The V call is TRBV6-5, the J call TRBJ2-1, with 7 positions matching TRBD2. The germline CDR1 and CDR2 sequences are MNHEY and SVGAGI. V lost 6 bases and J lost 9; bases outside the gene matches: 11. There are 14 residues in the CDR3. CDR3 protein: CASSLGGGVGEQFF. The CDR3 DNA reads TGTGCCAGCAGCCTCGGTGGGGGGGTAGGTGAGCAGTTCTTC.

The chain links TRBV19 to TRBJ1-2, with a possible D match to TRBD1 (6 bases). The CDR3 contains 16 residues. The V and J ends lost 7 bases and 4 bases respectively, with 22 bases between them. Germline CDR1 reads LNHDA; CDR2 reads SQIVND (reference sequence). Here the CDR3 reads CASTIGTPASAYGYTF. The CDR3 region has the DNA TGTGCCAGTACCATAGGGACACCCGCTTCGGCCTATGGCTACACCTTC.

The genes are TRBV9 and TRBJ1-4; weak D call: TRBD1 (5 bases). Germline CDR1 reads SGDLS; CDR2 reads YYNGEE. The length of the CDR3 is 15 residues. Trimming stripped 4 bases from V and 7 bases from J, with 17 bases between. CDR3 protein: CASSRIGGVGEKLFF. The CDR3 bases are TGTGCCAGCAGCAGAATTGGGGGGGTTGGTGAAAAACTGTTTTTT.

The rearrangement joins TRBV3-1 (or the pseudogene TRBV3-2) to TRBJ1-1; no clear D. This CDR3 is 16 amino acids long. Germline V gene data show CDR1 as LGHDT and CDR2 as YNNKEL (reference sequence). V lost 4 bases, J lost 1 base, and 16 bases lay in between. CDR3 bases: TGTGCCAGCAGCCCCTCGACATCGCGTTCGAACACTGAAGCTTTCTTT. Its translation is CASSPSTSRSNTEAFF.

The chain joins TRBV5-8 to TRBJ2-7; D call uncertain. Trimming cost V 0 bases and J 7 bases, with 11 bases left between them. The length of the CDR3 is 13 residues. CDR1 and CDR2 from the germline V gene are SGHTS and YDEGEE. The CDR3 loop is CASSLGIQREQYF. DNA for the CDR3: TGTGCCAGCAGCTTGGGTATACAGAGAGAGCAGTACTTC. Filled out from reference TRBV5-8 and TRBJ2-7, the complete variable domain reads EAGVTQSPTHLIKTRGQQATLRCSPISGHTSVYWYQQALGLGLQFLLWYDEGEERNRGNFPPRFSGRQFPNYSSELNVNALELEDSALYLCASSLGIQREQYFGPGTRLTVT.

The chain carries TRBV28 and TRBJ1-3, with a weak D call TRBD1 (6 bases). CDR3 length: 17 amino acids. From germline, CDR1 is MDHEN and CDR2 SYDVKM. V shed 2 bases and J shed 0 bases, with 14 bases lying between them. The CDR3 protein is CASSLPQGTISGNTIYF. CDR3 in DNA: TGTGCCAGCAGTTTACCACAGGGAACCATCTCTGGAAACACCATATATTTT.

The chain couples TRBV12-3 or TRBV12-4 to TRBJ1-1; tentative D call: TRBD1 (5 bases). The CDR3 covers 13 residues. Trimming took 5 bases from V and 1 from J, leaving 8 bases between them. As DNA, the CDR3 is TGTGCCAGCAGTGATACAGGGAACACTGAAGCTTTCTTT. Protein sequence: CASSDTGNTEAFF.

This chain connects TRBV19 to TRBJ1-3, with D perhaps TRBD1 (5 bases). With 7 bases removed from V and 0 bases from J, the gap between germline ends came to 13 bases. CDR3 length: 15 amino acids. Germline V gene lookup returns CDR1 LNHDA and CDR2 SQIVND (reference sequence). DNA of the CDR3: TGTGCCAGTACTTCGAGCGACAGCTCTGGAAACACCATATATTTT. Its protein product is CASTSSDSSGNTIYF.

As regards this clone: The sample carries other DNA sequences with the same CDR3. The J gene is TRBJ1-1, the V gene TRBV5-1, with D hard to call. The CDR3 is 15 amino acids. The germline V and J ends were trimmed by 0 bases and 0 bases, with 9 bases remaining between them. Germline assignment: CDR1 SGHRS and CDR2 YFSETQ. Written as DNA, the CDR3 is TGCGCCAGCAGCTTGGGAGCAGGTTTGAACACTGAAGCTTTCTTT. Its protein product is CASSLGAGLNTEAFF. Complete variable domain (other parts from reference TRBV5-1 and TRBJ1-1): KAGVTQTPRYLIKTRGQQVTLSCSPISGHRSVSWYQQTPGQGLQFLFEYFSETQRNKGNFPGRFSGRQFSNSRSEMNVSTLELGDSALYLCASSLGAGLNTEAFFGQGTRLTVV.

The V and J genes are TRBV7-6 and TRBJ2-2; 7 positions match TRBD1. CDR1 SGHVS and CDR2 FNYEAQ come from the germline V gene. J was trimmed by 1 base and V by 1 base; bases with no gene match: 3. CDR3 size: 16 residues. CDR3 nucleotides: TGTGCCAGCAGCTTAGAGGGACAGAGGAACACCGGGGAGCTGTTTTTT. Translating it yields CASSLEGQRNTGELFF.

The chain's CDR3 is CASSQGLAGGTYNEQFF. The DNA for the CDR3 is TGTGCCAGCAGCCAGGGACTAGCGGGGGGTACCTACAATGAGCAGTTCTTC. This chain connects TRBV3-1 (or the pseudogene TRBV3-2) to TRBJ2-1; 15 bases map to TRBD2. V dropped 3 bases and J dropped 2; count of bases not matched to a gene: 2. Germline CDR1 is LGHDT and CDR2 is YNNKEL (reference sequence). The CDR3 runs to 17 residues.

The chain uses TRBV7-2 and TRBJ2-3; D is ambiguous. Germline lookup yields CDR1 SGHTA and CDR2 FQGNSA. V gave up 5 bases and J gave up 5 bases, with 5 bases separating them. The CDR3 is made up of 11 amino acids. The DNA for the CDR3 is TGTGCCAGCAGCCAGAAAGATACGCAGTATTTT. This gives the protein CASSQKDTQYF.

The chain recombines TRBV6-2 or TRBV6-3 with TRBJ2-5, with 7 bases identical to TRBD2. J lost 0 bases, V lost 4 bases, and 5 bases had no gene match. This CDR3 has 15 residues. Germline CDR1 is MNHEY and CDR2 is SVGEGT. The CDR3: CASSSWGGYQETQYF. The CDR3, as DNA: TGTGCCAGCAGTTCCTGGGGGGGGTACCAAGAGACCCAGTACTTC.

The chain has TRBV6-5 and TRBJ1-6; TRBD1 might be the D (6 bases). CDR3 length: 15 residues. Germline CDR1 and CDR2: MNHEY and SVGAGI. Trimming stripped 4 bases from V and 2 bases from J, with 9 bases between. The CDR3 DNA follows: TGTGCCAGCAGTTCAGGGGCAACCTATAATTCACCCCTCCACTTT. This gives the protein CASSSGATYNSPLHF.